A single sample is the source of the 15 T cell receptor beta chains below, sequenced in a study of identical twins. Using its own MiXCR run on the 5' RACE reads, TCRdb lists one record per CDR3 protein. The profile covers 150,000 or so distinct CDR3 sequences, with roughly 3.2% appearing a single time and 7.5% to 8.5% taken by the ten largest. Specimen: memory T cells sorted from blood. The origin of the receptors is a man younger than 30 in good health.

This clonotype was detected many times. The chain is built from TRBV5-1 and TRBJ2-3, with TRBD2 matching 14 bases. J was trimmed by 7 bases and V by 4 bases; bases with no gene match: 11. CDR1 and CDR2 from the germline V gene are SGHRS and YFSETQ. The CDR3 spans 17 residues. CDR3 in DNA: TGCGCCAGCAGCCCACAGTCCGGGACTAGCGGGAGCCATACGCAGTATTTT. It codes for CASSPQSGTSGSHTQYF.

The V and J genes are TRBV20-1 and TRBJ2-3; 7 positions match TRBD2. Germline CDR1 reads DFQATT; CDR2 reads SNEGSKA (reference sequence). The CDR3 runs 16 residues. The J segment lost 1 base and the V segment lost 0 bases, leaving 7 bases of the junction unmatched. The CDR3 DNA sequence: TGCAGTGCTAGAGATATCCGGCTAGCGGGCACAGATACGCAGTATTTT. Translated: CSARDIRLAGTDTQYF.

This chain joins TRBV29-1 and TRBJ2-1; tentatively, D is TRBD1 or TRBD2 (5 bases each). CDR1 and CDR2 from the germline V gene are SQVTM and ANQGSEA. V was shortened by 4 bases and J by 9 bases, with 16 bases between the two germline ends. The CDR3 runs to 13 residues. The CDR3 sequence is CSVAVGRGTEQFF. CDR3 nucleotides: TGCAGCGTTGCGGTGGGCCGAGGGACTGAGCAGTTCTTC.

This clonotype was counted ten times or more. V usage is TRBV19 and J usage is TRBJ2-1; the match to TRBD1 covers 7 bases. Trimming cost V 7 bases and J 8 bases; bases outside gene matches: 8. The germline CDR1 and CDR2 sequences are LNHDA and SQIVND (reference sequence). CDR3 size: 13 residues. CDR3 nucleotides: TGTGCCAGTAAACAGGGGTATCGCGATGAGCAGTTCTTC. It specifies CASKQGYRDEQFF.

This clonotype came up many times. This rearrangement joins TRBV3-1 to TRBJ2-1, with D perhaps TRBD2 (6 bases). The CDR3 loop spans 12 amino acids. The ends were cut back, 10 bases at V and 5 bases at J, with 12 bases in the middle. Germline assignment: CDR1 LGHDT and CDR2 YNNKEL (reference sequence). CDR3 sequence reads: CATGRADNEQFF. In DNA form, the CDR3 reads TGTGCCACCGGGAGAGCGGACAATGAGCAGTTCTTC.

The table lists this clonotype with many counts. The chain uses TRBV24-1 and TRBJ2-5; 9 bases fit TRBD2. CDR3 length: 16 residues. With V trimmed by 3 bases and J by 5 bases, 9 bases remained unmatched. CDR1 and CDR2 from the germline V gene are KGHDR and SFDVKD. The CDR3 DNA follows: TGTGCCACCAGTGATAAACGGGCGGGAGGGCCTGAGACCCAGTACTTC. The encoded protein is CATSDKRAGGPETQYF.

This clonotype was detected many times. The V gene is TRBV20-1, the J gene TRBJ2-1, with D perhaps matching TRBD2 (6 bases). The CDR3 is 13 residues long. The germline V gene has CDR1 DFQATT and CDR2 SNEGSKA (reference sequence). V was clipped by 5 bases and J by 8 bases, with 16 bases between them. CDR3 protein: CSAGGLGVHEQFF. For the CDR3, the DNA is TGCAGTGCTGGAGGGCTCGGGGTCCATGAGCAGTTCTTC.

This clonotype was seen many times. The chain carries TRBV6-1 and TRBJ2-7; D is possibly TRBD2 (5 bases). Germline values: CDR1 MNHNS, CDR2 SASEGT. The CDR3 has 13 amino acids. V was clipped by 7 bases and J by 5 bases, with 15 bases between them. The CDR3 spells CASTATTSNEQYF. The CDR3 DNA reads TGTGCCAGCACCGCTACCACTAGTAACGAGCAGTACTTC.

This chain connects TRBV11-2 to TRBJ2-1; D gene unclear. The CDR3 is 18 amino acids. The germline V and J ends were trimmed by 5 bases and 6 bases, with 26 bases remaining between them. The germline V gene encodes CDR1 SGHAT and CDR2 FQNNGV. The CDR3 region is CASSQTIRGIGRLNEQFF. Written as DNA, the CDR3 is TGTGCCAGCAGCCAAACGATCCGAGGTATCGGGCGCCTCAATGAGCAGTTCTTC.

This clonotype was observed at least ten times. The rearrangement joins TRBV11-2 to TRBJ2-3, with TRBD2 matching 7 bases. V lost 3 bases and J lost 3; bases outside the gene matches: 6. CDR1 SGHAT and CDR2 FQNNGV come from the germline V gene. The CDR3 consists of 15 residues. CDR3 coding DNA: TGTGCCAGCAGCTTCGATGGGCGGGGGACAGATACGCAGTATTTT. The encoded protein is CASSFDGRGTDTQYF. Looking up the rest from reference TRBV11-2 and TRBJ2-3 gives the full variable domain: EAGVAQSPRYKIIEKRQSVAFWCNPISGHATLYWYQQILGQGPKLLIQFQNNGVVDDSQLPKDRFSAERLKGVDSTLKIQPAKLEDSAVYLCASSFDGRGTDTQYFGPGTRLTVL.

The sample holds many counts of this clonotype. This chain links TRBV6-2 or TRBV6-3 with TRBJ2-4, with TRBD1 matching over 12 bases. Trimming removed 5 bases from V and 0 bases from J; junction bases left unmatched: 20. The CDR3 is 22 residues long. The germline gives CDR1 MNHEY, CDR2 SVGEGT. The CDR3 bases are TGTGCCAGCAGTCCCCTTCTTTCTCCGGGACAGGGGGCGAGAGGAGCCAAAAACATTCAGTACTTC. Encoded protein: CASSPLLSPGQGARGAKNIQYF.

This clonotype has ten or more counts. This sequence joins TRBV14 and TRBJ2-4; 7 positions agree with TRBD2. Germline values: CDR1 SGHDN, CDR2 FVKESK. This CDR3 is 17 amino acids long. V shed 0 bases, J shed 2 bases, and the junction held 7 bases outside the gene matches. CDR3 DNA: TGTGCCAGCAGCCAAGATCCGAGCGGGACCTCCAAAAACATTCAGTACTTC. It is translated as CASSQDPSGTSKNIQYF.

This clonotype has more than one count but fewer than ten. The chain is built from TRBV6-2 or TRBV6-3 and TRBJ2-2, with D perhaps TRBD2 (6 bases). V was clipped by 6 bases and J by 8 bases, with 16 bases between them. This CDR3 is 14 amino acids long. Germline CDR1 and CDR2: MNHEY and SVGEGT. The chain's CDR3 is CASSLGGPAGELFF. The CDR3, as DNA: TGTGCCAGCAGCCTCGGAGGGCCGGCTGGGGAGCTGTTTTTT.

This clonotype came up a few times. The chain combines TRBV12-3 or TRBV12-4 with TRBJ2-7; no clear D. V lost 5 bases, J lost 0 bases, and 14 bases lay in between. The CDR3 extends over 15 amino acids. As DNA, the CDR3 is TGTGCCAGCAGTCTAGACCTTACTAACTCCTACGAGCAGTACTTC. As protein: CASSLDLTNSYEQYF.

The table lists this clonotype with many counts. This chain connects TRBV2 to TRBJ2-7, with D possibly TRBD1 on 5 matching bases. The CDR3 runs 13 residues. Deletions cut 5 bases from V and 3 bases from J, with 11 bases between. Germline V gene data show CDR1 as SNHLY and CDR2 as FYNNEI. CDR3 sequence (DNA): TGTGCCAGCAGTAAGGACAAGATCTACGAGCAGTACGTC. This codes for CASSKDKIYEQYV.